Sequencing of this T cell receptor beta chain was carried out in a study of blood T cell repertoires in COVID-19. The data were produced by immunoSEQ multiplex PCR, yet TCRdb's version contains in-frame clones alone and is incomplete. The sample has some 260,000 clones; roughly 84% are singletons. From germline, CDR1 is KGHSY and CDR2 FQNENV. This CDR3 is built from 15 residues. V lost 0 bases to trimming and J lost 6 bases, with 9 bases between them. The TCR sequence derives from a young woman with acute or convalescent COVID-19. The sequencing input was peripheral blood. The V and J genes are TRBV16 and TRBJ1-6; D possibly corresponds to TRBD1 (5 bases). The CDR3 region is CASSQSEQGNSPLHF. The CDR3 nucleotides read TGTGCCAGCAGCCAATCTGAGCAGGGTAATTCACCCCTCCACTTT.